At least ten counts were recorded for the clone carrying this T cell receptor beta chain. No antigen is known for it. CDR1 is ENHRY, CDR2 SYGVKD, per germline. V lost 2 bases and J lost 9; bases outside the gene matches: 2. This CDR3 comprises 13 residues. This entry belongs to a study of identical twins. Whole-study findings and limits: Cross-sectional statistical analysis was relied on for the conclusions, without the same donors being followed.

All donors were healthy Caucasians. Each CDR3 protein gets one entry after TCRdb re-called the 5' RACE reads with MiXCR. The table records hundreds of thousands of distinct CDR3 sequences, 24% of them present only once. The same sample was also used in a study of T cells expressing NK-cell markers. Per that paper: Topping the CD3+CD56-NKG2C+ fraction as well were these clonotypes, in a handful of donors.

This clonotype was sampled from a woman aged 18-35 years in good health. Sequencing input: CD4+ T cells sorted from blood. This sequence joins TRBV10-3 and TRBJ2-1; 9 nucleotides align to TRBD2. This chain's CDR3 is CAISEVTSGEQFF. The CDR3 DNA is TGTGCCATCAGTGAGGTGACTAGCGGTGAGCAGTTCTTC.